Following are 6 T cell receptor beta chains from one sample sequenced in a study of shared T cell receptors in the human thymus. Produced via immunoSEQ multiplex PCR; TCRdb's table is partial and in-frame only. The table includes 550,000 to 800,000 clones, 80% to 90% detected once. Another study also made use of these data, one on human thymus T cells.

Sequenced sample: thymocytes. The receptors stem from a girl under three years old with a congenital heart defect.

Only one count was recorded for this clone. The genes are TRBV7-8 and TRBJ2-7, with 7 bases identical to TRBD1. This CDR3 has 16 residues. The ends lost 2 bases at V and 2 bases at J; junction bases unmatched: 9. CDR1 is SGHVS, CDR2 FQNEAQ, per germline. CDR3 in amino acids: CASSLQPGQATYEQYF. Here the CDR3 DNA reads TGTGCCAGCAGCTTACAACCCGGACAGGCAACCTACGAGCAGTACTTC.

The rearrangement uses TRBV19 and TRBJ1-1; D ambiguous. Trimming took off 3 bases at V and 1 base at J, with 15 bases between the two ends. The CDR3 contains 16 residues. The germline CDR1 and CDR2 sequences are LNHDA and SQIVND (reference sequence). DNA for the CDR3: TGTGCCAGTAGTATTACCTTCAACAGTCCGAACACTGAAGCTTTCTTT. It yields the protein CASSITFNSPNTEAFF. Filled out from reference TRBV19 and TRBJ1-1, the complete variable domain reads DGGITQSPKYLFRKEGQNVTLSCEQNLNHDAMYWYRQDPGQGLRLIYYSQIVNDFQKGDIAEGYSVSREKKESFPLTVTSAQKNPTAFYLCASSITFNSPNTEAFFGQGTRLTVV.

V gene TRBV10-3 combines with J gene TRBJ1-1; maybe TRBD1 (6 bases). CDR1 is ENHRY and CDR2 is SYGVKD in the germline V gene. The germline V and J ends were trimmed by 6 bases and 2 bases, with 13 bases remaining between them. This CDR3 has 14 amino acids. The CDR3, as DNA: TGTGCCATCAGCGACCCAGGGGAAAACACTGAAGCTTTCTTT. Translated, it gives CAISDPGENTEAFF.

The chain employs TRBV7-2 and TRBJ1-2; D call uncertain. The germline V gene encodes CDR1 SGHTA and CDR2 FQGNSA. The CDR3 loop spans 14 amino acids. V shed 2 bases and J shed 5 bases, with 12 bases lying between them. The CDR3 DNA sequence: TGTGCCAGCAGCTTAACCCGGGTTTCATATGGCTACACCTTC. It specifies CASSLTRVSYGYTF.

This clone was observed a single time. CDR3 in DNA: TGTGCCACAGACGACAGTGGGAATGAAAAACTGTTTTTT. Translation gives CATDDSGNEKLFF. V gene TRBV6-1 combines with J gene TRBJ1-4; TRBD1 might be the D (5 bases). The CDR3 consists of 13 residues. Germline loops: CDR1 MNHNS, CDR2 SASEGT. V shed 10 bases and J shed 5 bases, with 14 bases lying between them.

The chain has TRBV2 and TRBJ1-4; 10 bases line up with TRBD1. V trimming: 7 bases; J trimming: 5 bases; junction bases outside the gene matches: 19. Per the germline V gene, CDR1 is SNHLY and CDR2 is FYNNEI. The CDR3 spans 19 residues. DNA for the CDR3: TGTGCCAGCAAGCGTGGCGTGGGGACAGGGGTATATAGCAATGAAAAACTGTTTTTT. Its protein product is CASKRGVGTGVYSNEKLFF.